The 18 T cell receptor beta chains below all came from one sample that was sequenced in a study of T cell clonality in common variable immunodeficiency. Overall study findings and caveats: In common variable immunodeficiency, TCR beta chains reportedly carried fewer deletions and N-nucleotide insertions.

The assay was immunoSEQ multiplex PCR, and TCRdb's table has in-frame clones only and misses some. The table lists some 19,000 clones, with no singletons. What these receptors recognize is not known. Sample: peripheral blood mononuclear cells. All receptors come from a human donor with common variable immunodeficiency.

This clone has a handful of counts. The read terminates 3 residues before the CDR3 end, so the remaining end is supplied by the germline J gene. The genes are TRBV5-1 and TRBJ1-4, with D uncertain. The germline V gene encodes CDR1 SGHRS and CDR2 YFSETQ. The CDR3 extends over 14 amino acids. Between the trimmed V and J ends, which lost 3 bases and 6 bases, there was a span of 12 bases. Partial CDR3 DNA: TGCGCCAGCAGCTGGTCTAGAGGTCATGAAAAA. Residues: CASSWSRGHEK. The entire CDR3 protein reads CASSWSRGHEKLFF.

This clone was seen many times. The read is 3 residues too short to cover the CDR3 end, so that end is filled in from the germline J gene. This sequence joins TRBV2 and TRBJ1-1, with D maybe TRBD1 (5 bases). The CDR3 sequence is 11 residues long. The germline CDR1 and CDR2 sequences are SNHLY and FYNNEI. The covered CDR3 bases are TGTGCCAGCAGTGAGGGGGGGGAA. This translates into CASSEGGE. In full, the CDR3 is CASSEGGEAFF.

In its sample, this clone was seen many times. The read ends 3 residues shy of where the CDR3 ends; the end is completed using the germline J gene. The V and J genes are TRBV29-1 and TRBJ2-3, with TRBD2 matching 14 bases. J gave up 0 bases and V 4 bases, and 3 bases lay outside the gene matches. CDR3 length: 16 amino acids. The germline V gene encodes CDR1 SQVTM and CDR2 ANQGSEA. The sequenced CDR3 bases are TGCAGCGTTGGGGGACTAGCGGGGGCTAGCACAGATACG. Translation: CSVGGLAGASTDT. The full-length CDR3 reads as CSVGGLAGASTDTQYF.

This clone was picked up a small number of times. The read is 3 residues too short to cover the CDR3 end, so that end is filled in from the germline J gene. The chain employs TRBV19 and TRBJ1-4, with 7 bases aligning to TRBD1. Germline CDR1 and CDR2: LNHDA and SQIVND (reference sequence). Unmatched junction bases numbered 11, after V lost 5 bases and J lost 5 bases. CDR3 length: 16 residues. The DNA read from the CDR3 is TGTGCCAGTAGTTGGCCTCGGGACAGTCCAAATGAAAAA. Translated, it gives CASSWPRDSPNEK. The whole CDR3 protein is CASSWPRDSPNEKLFF. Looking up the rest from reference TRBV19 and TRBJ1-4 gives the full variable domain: DGGITQSPKYLFRKEGQNVTLSCEQNLNHDAMYWYRQDPGQGLRLIYYSQIVNDFQKGDIAEGYSVSREKKESFPLTVTSAQKNPTAFYLCASSWPRDSPNEKLFFGSGTQLSVL.

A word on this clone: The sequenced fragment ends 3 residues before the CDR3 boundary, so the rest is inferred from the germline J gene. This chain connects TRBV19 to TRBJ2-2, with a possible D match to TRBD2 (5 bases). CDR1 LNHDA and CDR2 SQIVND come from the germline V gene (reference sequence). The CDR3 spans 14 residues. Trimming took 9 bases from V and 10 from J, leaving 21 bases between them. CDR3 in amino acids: CASQSLAGREELFF. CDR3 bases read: TGTGCCAGCCAATCCCTGGCGGGCCGCGAGGAG.

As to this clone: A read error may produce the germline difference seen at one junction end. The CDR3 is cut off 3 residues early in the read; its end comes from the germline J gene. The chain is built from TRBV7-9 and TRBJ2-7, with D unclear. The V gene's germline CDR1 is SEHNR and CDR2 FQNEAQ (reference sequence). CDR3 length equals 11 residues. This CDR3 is CSSSLYYEQYF. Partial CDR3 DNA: TGTTCCAGCAGCTTATACTACGAG.

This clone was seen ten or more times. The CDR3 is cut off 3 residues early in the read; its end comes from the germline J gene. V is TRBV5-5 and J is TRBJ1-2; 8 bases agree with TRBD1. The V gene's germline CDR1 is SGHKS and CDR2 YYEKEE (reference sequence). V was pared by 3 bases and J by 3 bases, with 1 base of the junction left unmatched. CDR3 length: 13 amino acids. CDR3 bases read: TGTGCCAGCAGCTCGACAGGGGACTATGGC. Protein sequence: CASSSTGDYG. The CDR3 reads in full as CASSSTGDYGYTF.

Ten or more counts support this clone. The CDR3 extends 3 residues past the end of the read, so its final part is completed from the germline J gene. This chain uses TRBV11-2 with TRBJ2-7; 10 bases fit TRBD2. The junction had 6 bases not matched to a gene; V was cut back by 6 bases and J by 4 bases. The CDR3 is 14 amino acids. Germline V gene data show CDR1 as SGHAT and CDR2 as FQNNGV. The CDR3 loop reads CASRTGTSEYEQYF. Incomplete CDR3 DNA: TGTGCCAGCAGAACCGGGACTAGCGAGTACGAG.

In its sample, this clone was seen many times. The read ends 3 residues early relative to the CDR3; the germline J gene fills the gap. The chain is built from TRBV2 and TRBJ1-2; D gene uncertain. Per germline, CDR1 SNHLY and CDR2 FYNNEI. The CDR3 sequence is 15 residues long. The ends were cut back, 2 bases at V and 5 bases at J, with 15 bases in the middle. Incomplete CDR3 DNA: TGTGCCAGCAGTGAAATAGACCCCTGGGCATATGGC. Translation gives CASSEIDPWAYG. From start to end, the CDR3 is CASSEIDPWAYGYTF.

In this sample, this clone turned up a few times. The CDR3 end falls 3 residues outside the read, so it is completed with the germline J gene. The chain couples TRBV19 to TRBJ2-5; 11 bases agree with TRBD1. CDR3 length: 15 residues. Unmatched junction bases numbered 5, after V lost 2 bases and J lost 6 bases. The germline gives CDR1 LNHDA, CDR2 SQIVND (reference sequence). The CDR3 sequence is CASSIFGQGAKTQYF. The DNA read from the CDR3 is TGTGCCAGTAGTATATTTGGACAGGGGGCGAAGACC.

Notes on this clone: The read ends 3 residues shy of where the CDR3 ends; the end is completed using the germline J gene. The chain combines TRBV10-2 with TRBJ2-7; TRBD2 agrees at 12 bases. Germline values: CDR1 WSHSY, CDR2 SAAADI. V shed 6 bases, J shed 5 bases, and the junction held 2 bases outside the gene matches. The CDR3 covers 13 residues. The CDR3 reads CASRLAGGDEQYF. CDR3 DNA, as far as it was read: TGCGCCAGCAGACTAGCGGGGGGAGACGAG.

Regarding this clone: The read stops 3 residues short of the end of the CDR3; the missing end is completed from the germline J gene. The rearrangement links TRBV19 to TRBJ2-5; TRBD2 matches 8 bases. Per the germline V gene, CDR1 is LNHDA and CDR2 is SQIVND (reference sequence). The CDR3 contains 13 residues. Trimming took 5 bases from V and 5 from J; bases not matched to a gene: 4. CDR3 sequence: CASSPLAGETQYF. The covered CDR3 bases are TGTGCCAGTAGTCCGTTAGCGGGGGAGACC. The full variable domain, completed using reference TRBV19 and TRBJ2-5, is DGGITQSPKYLFRKEGQNVTLSCEQNLNHDAMYWYRQDPGQGLRLIYYSQIVNDFQKGDIAEGYSVSREKKESFPLTVTSAQKNPTAFYLCASSPLAGETQYFGPGTRLLVL.

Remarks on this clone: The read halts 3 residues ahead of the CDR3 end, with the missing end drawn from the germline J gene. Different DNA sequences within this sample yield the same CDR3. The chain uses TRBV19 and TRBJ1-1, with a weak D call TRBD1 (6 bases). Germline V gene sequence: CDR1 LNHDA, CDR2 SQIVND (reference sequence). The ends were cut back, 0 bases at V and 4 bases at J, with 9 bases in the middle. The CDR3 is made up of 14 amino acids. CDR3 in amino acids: CASSIDIGGTEAFF. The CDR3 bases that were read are TGTGCCAGTAGTATAGATATAGGGGGCACTGAA.

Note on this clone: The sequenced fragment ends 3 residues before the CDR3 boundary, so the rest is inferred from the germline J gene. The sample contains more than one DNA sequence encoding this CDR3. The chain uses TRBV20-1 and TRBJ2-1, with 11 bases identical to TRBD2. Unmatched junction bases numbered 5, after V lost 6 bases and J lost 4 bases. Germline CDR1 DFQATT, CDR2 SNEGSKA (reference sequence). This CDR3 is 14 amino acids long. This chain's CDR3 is CSAPLAGAYNEQFF. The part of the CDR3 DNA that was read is TGCAGTGCCCCACTAGCGGGGGCGTACAATGAG.

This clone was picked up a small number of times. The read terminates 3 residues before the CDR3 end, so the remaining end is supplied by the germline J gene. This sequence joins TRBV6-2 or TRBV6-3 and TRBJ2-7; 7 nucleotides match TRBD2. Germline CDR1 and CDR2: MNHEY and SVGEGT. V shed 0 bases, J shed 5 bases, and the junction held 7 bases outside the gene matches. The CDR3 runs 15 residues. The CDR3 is CASSYSGGRTDEQYF. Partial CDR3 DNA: TGTGCCAGCAGTTACTCGGGCGGGAGAACTGACGAG.

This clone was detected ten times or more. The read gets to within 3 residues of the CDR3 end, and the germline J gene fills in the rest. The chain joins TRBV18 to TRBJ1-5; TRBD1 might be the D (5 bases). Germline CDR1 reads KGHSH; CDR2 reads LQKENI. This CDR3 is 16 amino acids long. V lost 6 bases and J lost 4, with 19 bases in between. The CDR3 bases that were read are TGTGCCAGCTCCCCCGGAGACCCGGGGGGGAATCAGCCC. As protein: CASSPGDPGGNQP. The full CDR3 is CASSPGDPGGNQPQHF.

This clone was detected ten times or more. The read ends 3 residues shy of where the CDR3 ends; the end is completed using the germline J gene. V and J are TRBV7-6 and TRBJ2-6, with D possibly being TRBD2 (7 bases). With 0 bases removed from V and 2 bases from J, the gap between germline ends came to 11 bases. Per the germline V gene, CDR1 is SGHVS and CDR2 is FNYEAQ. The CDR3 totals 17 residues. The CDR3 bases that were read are TGTGCCAGCAGCTTAGCTCGGGGGGCGGCTGGGGCCAACGTC. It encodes CASSLARGAAGANV. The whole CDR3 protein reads CASSLARGAAGANVLTF.

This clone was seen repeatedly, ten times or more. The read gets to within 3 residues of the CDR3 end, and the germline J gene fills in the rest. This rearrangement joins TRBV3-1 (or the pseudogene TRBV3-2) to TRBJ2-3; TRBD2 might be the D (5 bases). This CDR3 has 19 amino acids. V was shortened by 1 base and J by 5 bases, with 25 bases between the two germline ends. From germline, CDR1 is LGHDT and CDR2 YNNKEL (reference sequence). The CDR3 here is CASSQGRSLRGRTEDTQYF. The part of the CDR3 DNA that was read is TGTGCCAGCAGCCAAGGTCGGTCCCTACGGGGAAGGACCGAAGATACG.